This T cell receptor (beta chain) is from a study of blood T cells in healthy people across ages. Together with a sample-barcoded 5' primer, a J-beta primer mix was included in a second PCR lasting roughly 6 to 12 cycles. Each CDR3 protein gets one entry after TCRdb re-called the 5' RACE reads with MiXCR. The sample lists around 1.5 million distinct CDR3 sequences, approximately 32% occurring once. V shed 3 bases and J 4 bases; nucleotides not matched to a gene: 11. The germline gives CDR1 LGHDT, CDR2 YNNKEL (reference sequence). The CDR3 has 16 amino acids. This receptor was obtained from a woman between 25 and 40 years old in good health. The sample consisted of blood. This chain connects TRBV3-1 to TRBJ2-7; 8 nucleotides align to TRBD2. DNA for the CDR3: TGTGCCAGCAGCCACGCCTTAACTAGCGGCGCTTACGAGCAGTACTTC. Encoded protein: CASSHALTSGAYEQYF.